This T cell receptor beta chain derives from a study of identical twins. Study outcomes and limitations: Abundant cord blood beta clonotypes carried fewer insertions; memory repertoires showed none. Out-of-frame sharing of TCR alpha in monozygotic twins was underestimated by models. Those out-of-frame alpha sequences shared by twins showed an excess of low generation probability.

The ends were cut back, 0 bases at V and 6 bases at J, with 9 bases in the middle. The CDR3 has 13 amino acids. Germline loops: CDR1 SGDLS, CDR2 YYNGEE. TCRdb fed the 5' RACE reads into MiXCR, producing one record per CDR3 protein. The sample lists around 340,000 distinct CDR3 sequences, approximately 9.1% seen once, with roughly 8.7% in the top ten. This clonotype was seen ten or more times. The antigen is unknown. Material: naive T cells sorted from blood. The chain employs TRBV9 and TRBJ1-2, with a possible D match to TRBD1 (5 bases). This clonotype was obtained from a woman in her forties or fifties in good health. The CDR3 DNA is TGTGCCAGCAGCGTAGCTTGGGGGGATGGCTACACCTTC. Its protein is CASSVAWGDGYTF.